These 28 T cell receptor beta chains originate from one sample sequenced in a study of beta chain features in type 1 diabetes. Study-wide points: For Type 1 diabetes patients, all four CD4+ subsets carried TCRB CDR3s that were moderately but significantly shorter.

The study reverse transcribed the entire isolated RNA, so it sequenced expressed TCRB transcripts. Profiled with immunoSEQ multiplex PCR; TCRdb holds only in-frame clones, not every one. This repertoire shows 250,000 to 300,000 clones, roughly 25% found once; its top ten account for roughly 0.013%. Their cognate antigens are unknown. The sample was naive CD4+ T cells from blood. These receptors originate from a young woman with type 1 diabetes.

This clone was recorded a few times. The CDR3 DNA reads TGCGCCAGCAGCTCTAGCGGGAGGGCTGATTTCACCGGGGAGCTGTTTTTT. It specifies CASSSSGRADFTGELFF. The chain uses TRBV5-1 and TRBJ2-2, with 12 bases fitting TRBD2. V dropped 3 bases and J dropped 4; count of bases not matched to a gene: 7. CDR3 length equals 17 residues. Germline V gives CDR1 SGHRS, CDR2 YFSETQ.

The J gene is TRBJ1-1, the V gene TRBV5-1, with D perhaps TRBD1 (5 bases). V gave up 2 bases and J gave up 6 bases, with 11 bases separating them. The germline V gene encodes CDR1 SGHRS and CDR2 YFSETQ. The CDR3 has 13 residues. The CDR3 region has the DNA TGCGCCAGCAGCTTACAGGTGATGGCTGAAGCTTTCTTT. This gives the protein CASSLQVMAEAFF.

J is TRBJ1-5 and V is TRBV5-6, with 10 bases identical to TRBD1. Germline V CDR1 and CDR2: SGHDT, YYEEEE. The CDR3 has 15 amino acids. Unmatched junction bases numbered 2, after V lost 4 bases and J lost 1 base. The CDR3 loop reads CASSRDRGSNQPQHF. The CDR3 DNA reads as TGTGCCAGCAGCCGGGACAGGGGAAGCAATCAGCCCCAGCATTTT.

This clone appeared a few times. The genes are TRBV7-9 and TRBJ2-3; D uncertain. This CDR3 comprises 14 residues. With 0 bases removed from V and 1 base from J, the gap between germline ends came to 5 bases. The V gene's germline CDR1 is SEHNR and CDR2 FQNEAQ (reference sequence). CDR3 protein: CASSLASGTDTQYF. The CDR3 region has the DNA TGTGCCAGCAGCTTAGCTTCAGGCACAGATACGCAGTATTTT.

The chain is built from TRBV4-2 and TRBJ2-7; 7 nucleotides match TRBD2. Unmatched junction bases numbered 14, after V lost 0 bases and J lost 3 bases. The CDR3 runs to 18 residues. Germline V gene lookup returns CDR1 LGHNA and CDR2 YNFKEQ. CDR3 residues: CASSQDYPPAGVVYEQYF. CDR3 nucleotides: TGTGCCAGCAGCCAAGATTATCCTCCCGCGGGGGTGGTCTACGAGCAGTACTTC.

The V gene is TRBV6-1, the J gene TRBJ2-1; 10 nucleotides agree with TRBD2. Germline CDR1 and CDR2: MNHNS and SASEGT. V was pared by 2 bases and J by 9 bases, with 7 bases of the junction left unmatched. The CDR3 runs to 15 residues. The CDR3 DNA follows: TGTGCCAGCAGTGAACCTAGCGGGAGTGTAACTGAGCAGTTCTTC. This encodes CASSEPSGSVTEQFF.

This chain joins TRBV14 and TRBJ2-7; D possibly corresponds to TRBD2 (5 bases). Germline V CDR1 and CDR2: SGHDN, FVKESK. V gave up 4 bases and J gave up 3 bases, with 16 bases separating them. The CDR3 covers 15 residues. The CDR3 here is CASSRYLTGFYEQYF. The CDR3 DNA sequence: TGTGCCAGCAGCCGCTACCTCACGGGATTCTACGAGCAGTACTTC.

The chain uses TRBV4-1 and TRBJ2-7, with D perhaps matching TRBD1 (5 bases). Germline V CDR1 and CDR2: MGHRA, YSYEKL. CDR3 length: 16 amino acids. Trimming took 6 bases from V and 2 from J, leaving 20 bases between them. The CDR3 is CASSLAVQGVTYEQYF. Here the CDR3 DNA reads TGCGCCAGCAGTCTGGCGGTTCAGGGTGTTACCTACGAGCAGTACTTC.

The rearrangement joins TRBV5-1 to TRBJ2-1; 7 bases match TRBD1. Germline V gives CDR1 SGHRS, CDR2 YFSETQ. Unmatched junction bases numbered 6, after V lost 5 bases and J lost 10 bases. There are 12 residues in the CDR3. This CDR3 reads CASRSTGLEQFF. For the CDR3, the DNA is TGCGCCAGCAGATCGACAGGGTTGGAGCAGTTCTTC. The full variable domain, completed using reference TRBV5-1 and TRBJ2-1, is KAGVTQTPRYLIKTRGQQVTLSCSPISGHRSVSWYQQTPGQGLQFLFEYFSETQRNKGNFPGRFSGRQFSNSRSEMNVSTLELGDSALYLCASRSTGLEQFFGPGTRLTVL.

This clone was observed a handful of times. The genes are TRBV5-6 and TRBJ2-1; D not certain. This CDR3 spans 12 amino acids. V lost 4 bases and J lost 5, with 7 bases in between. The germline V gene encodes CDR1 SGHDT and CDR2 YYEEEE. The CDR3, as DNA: TGTGCCAGCAGCATGACTGACAATGAGCAGTTCTTC. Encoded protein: CASSMTDNEQFF. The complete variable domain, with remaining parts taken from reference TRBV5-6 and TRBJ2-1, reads DAGVTQSPTHLIKTRGQQVTLRCSPKSGHDTVSWYQQALGQGPQFIFQYYEEEERQRGNFPDRFSGHQFPNYSSELNVNALLLGDSALYLCASSMTDNEQFFGPGTRLTVL.

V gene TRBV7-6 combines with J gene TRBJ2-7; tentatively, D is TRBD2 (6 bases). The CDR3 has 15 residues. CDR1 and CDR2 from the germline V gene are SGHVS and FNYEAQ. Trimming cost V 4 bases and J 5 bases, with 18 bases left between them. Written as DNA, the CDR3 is TGTGCCAGCAGCTACCCCGGTGGGGGGATCAACGAGCAGTACTTC. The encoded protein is CASSYPGGGINEQYF.

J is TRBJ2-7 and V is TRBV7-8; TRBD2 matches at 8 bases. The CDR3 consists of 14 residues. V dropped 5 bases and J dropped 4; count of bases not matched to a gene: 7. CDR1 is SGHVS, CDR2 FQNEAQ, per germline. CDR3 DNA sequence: TGTGCCAGCAGCCTCCGGGAGGGCCTTTACGAGCAGTACTTC. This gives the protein CASSLREGLYEQYF.

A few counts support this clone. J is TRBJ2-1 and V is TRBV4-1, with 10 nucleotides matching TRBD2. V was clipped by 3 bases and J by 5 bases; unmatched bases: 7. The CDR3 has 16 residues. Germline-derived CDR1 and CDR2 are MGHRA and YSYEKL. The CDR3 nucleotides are TGCGCCAGCAGCCAGCCGGGACTAGCGATCCACAATGAGCAGTTCTTC. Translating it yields CASSQPGLAIHNEQFF.

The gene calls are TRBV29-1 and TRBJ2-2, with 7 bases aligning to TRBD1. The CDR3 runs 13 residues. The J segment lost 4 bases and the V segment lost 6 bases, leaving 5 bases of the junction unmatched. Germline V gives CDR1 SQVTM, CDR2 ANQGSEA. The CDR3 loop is CSVDGQATGELFF. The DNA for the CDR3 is TGCAGCGTGGACGGACAGGCCACCGGGGAGCTGTTTTTT.

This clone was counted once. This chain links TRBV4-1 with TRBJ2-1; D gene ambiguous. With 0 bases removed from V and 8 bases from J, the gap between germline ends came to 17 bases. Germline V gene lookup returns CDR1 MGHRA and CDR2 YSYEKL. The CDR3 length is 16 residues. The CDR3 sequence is CASSQDGFRERDEQFF. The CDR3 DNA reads TGCGCCAGCAGCCAAGATGGTTTCCGCGAAAGAGATGAGCAGTTCTTC.

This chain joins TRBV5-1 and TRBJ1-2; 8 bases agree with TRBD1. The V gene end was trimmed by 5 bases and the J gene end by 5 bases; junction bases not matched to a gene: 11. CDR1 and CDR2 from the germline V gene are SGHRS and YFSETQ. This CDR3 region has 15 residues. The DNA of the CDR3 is TGCGCCAGCAGTGGACAGGGCAGCATGGTTTATGGCTACACCTTC. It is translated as CASSGQGSMVYGYTF.

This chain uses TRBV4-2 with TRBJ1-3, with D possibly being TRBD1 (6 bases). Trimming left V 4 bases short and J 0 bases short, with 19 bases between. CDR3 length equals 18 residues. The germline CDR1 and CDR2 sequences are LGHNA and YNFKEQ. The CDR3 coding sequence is TGTGCCAGCAGCCCCTTTTTGACAGGTCCCAGCTCTGGAAACACCATATATTTT. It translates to CASSPFLTGPSSGNTIYF.

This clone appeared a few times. CDR3 sequence reads: CASSLIDRGNEQFF. Written as DNA, the CDR3 is TGCGCCAGCAGCTTAATCGACAGGGGCAATGAGCAGTTCTTC. V usage is TRBV5-1 and J usage is TRBJ2-1; 8 nucleotides align to TRBD1. The CDR3 runs to 14 residues. CDR1 and CDR2 from the germline V gene are SGHRS and YFSETQ. V was clipped by 2 bases and J by 6 bases; unmatched bases: 4. The whole variable domain, remainder taken from reference TRBV5-1 and TRBJ2-1, is KAGVTQTPRYLIKTRGQQVTLSCSPISGHRSVSWYQQTPGQGLQFLFEYFSETQRNKGNFPGRFSGRQFSNSRSEMNVSTLELGDSALYLCASSLIDRGNEQFFGPGTRLTVL.

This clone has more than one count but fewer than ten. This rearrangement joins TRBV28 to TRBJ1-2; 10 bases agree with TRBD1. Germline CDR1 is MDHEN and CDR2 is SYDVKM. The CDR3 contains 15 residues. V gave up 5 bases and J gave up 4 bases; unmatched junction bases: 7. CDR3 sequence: CASSLDRGQIYGYTF. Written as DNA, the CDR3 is TGTGCCAGCAGTCTCGACAGGGGGCAGATCTATGGCTACACCTTC.

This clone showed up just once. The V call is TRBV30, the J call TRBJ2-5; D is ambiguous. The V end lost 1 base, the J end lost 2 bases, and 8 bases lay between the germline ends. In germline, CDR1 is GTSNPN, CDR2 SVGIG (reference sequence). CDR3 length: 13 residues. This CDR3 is CAWSAYQQETQYF. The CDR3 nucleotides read TGTGCCTGGAGTGCTTACCAGCAAGAGACCCAGTACTTC.

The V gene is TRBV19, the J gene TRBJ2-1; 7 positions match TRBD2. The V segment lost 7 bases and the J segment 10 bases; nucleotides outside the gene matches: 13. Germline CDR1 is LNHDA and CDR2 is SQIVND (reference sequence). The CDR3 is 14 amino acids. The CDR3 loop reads CASNGGRALGEQFF. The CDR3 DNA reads TGTGCCAGTAATGGGGGGAGGGCCCTGGGAGAGCAGTTCTTC.

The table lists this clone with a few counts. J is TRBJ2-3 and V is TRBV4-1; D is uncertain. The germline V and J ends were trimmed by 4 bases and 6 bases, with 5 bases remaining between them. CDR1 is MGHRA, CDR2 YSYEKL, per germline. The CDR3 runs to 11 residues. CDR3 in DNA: TGCGCCAGCAGCCTAGCCGATACGCAGTATTTT. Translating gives CASSLADTQYF.

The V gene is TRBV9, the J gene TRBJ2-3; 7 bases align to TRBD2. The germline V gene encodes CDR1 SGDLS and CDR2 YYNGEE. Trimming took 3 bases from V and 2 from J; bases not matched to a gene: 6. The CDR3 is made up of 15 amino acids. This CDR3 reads CASSDPSGATDTQYF. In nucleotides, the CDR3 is TGTGCCAGCAGCGATCCGAGCGGGGCCACAGATACGCAGTATTTT.

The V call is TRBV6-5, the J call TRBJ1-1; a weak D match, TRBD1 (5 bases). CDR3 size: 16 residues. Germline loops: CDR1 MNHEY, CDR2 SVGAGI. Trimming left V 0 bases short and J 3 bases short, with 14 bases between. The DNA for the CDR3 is TGTGCCAGCAGTTACTCGTACCGGGGGTCGCACACTGAAGCTTTCTTT. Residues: CASSYSYRGSHTEAFF.

CDR3 bases: TGCGCCAGCAGCTTGGTTGAGGAGGGGACCCAGTACTTC. Its protein is CASSLVEEGTQYF. The rearrangement uses TRBV5-1 and TRBJ2-5, with D possibly matching TRBD2 (6 bases). Germline-derived CDR1 and CDR2 are SGHRS and YFSETQ. V shed 0 bases and J shed 7 bases, with 10 bases lying between them. This CDR3 is 13 amino acids long.

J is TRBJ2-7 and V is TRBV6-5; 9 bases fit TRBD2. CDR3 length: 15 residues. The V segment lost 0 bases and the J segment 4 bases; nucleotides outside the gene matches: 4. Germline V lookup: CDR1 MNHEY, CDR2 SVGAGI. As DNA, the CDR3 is TGTGCCAGCAGTTACTCCGGACTAGCGCAATACGAGCAGTACTTC. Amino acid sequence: CASSYSGLAQYEQYF.

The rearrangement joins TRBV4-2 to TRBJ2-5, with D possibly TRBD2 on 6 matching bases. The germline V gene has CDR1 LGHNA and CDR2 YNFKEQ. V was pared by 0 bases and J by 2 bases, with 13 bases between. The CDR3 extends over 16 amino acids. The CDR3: CASSQDNRGNQETQYF. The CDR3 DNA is TGTGCCAGCAGCCAAGATAACCGGGGGAATCAAGAGACCCAGTACTTC.

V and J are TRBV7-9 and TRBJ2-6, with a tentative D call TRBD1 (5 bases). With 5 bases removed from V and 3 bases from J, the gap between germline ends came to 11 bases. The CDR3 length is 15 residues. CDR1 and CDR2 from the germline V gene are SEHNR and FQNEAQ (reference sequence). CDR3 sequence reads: CASSAARVGANVLTF. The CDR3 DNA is TGTGCCAGCAGCGCAGCCAGGGTTGGGGCCAACGTCCTGACTTTC.